This T cell receptor (beta chain) originates from a study of blood T cell repertoires in COVID-19 (TCRdb year 2020). About the full investigation: Collaborator samples came from the United States, Italy and Spain and covered acute and convalescent phases of COVID-19. The material from the prospective study consisted of cDNA or gDNA derived from T cells, B-cell-depleted T cells, or PBMCs. Deeply sampled blood TCRbeta repertoires from subjects exposed to, actively infected with, or recovered from COVID-19 were included in the dataset. The repertoires were made available in a free public database intended to serve as a resource for research on the immune response to SARS-CoV-2. Samples came from the ongoing ImmuneRACE study (first 160 participants) plus 1,254 subjects from 6 global collaborators. The sample metadata nearly always contained a de-identified subject ID, COVID-19 status, age in years and sex. Where available, HLA class I and class II types were taken from metadata supplied by the sample provider and were not determined by assay-based typing. Overall results and qualifications from the work: Clinical and demographic metadata were provided uncurated, with the amount varying by source and participant.

The junction shows trimming of 7 bases on V and 2 bases on J, plus 12 bases between the germline ends. Taken from cysteine to phenylalanine, the CDR3 has 15 residues. The read is trimmed to its CDR3 DNA, 45 bases read in frame from base 1. From the germline V gene, CDR1 is MGHDK and CDR2 is SYGVNS. The collaborating institutions used their own protocols to collect whole blood in K2EDTA tubes. For TCRbeta analysis, collaborators shipped samples in one of three forms: frozen whole blood, isolated PBMCs, or DNA extracted from either of those sample types. Only one count was recorded for this clone. Its specific antigen is unknown. Per-base quality was not reported, and no clone a single base away is much larger than it. The immunoSEQ Assay, a bias-controlled multiplex PCR, was used to amplify TCRbeta CDR3 regions from genomic DNA. The authors' pipeline ran thus. Nucleated cell counts per sample were estimated from amplification of reference gene primers within the assay. To quantify the absolute abundance of each unique TCRbeta CDR3 rearrangement, sequence reads were collapsed and filtered. For each sample, productive Simpson clonality was calculated as the square root of Simpson's diversity index across productive rearrangements. TCRdb carries this immuneACCESS record with in-frame sequences only. Its versions omit some clonotypes, under half of them owing to an unresolved V gene in the studies checked, with the rest unexplained. The DNA was the basis for D and trimming; V, J and clone size are from that table. The sample table contains approximately 93,000 clones; only one count was recorded for about nine tenths of them. Jointly, the top ten make up under 0.6% of the sample.

This clonotype originated in a man aged 60 to 75 with acute or convalescent COVID-19. Sequencing was performed on peripheral blood. The chain is assembled from TRBV25-1 and TRBJ1-6, with an unclear D gene assignment. The sequenced DNA: TGTGCCAGCAATGAGGCGGGCCCCTATAATTCACCCCTCCACTTT. Translation gives CASNEAGPYNSPLHF.